The rows below give T cell receptor beta chains drawn from one sample of a study of CD4 and CD8 cells across lung adenocarcinoma regions. Each CDR3 protein is one row after TCRdb ran MiXCR on the PCR reads. The table has 6,500 to 8,500 distinct CDR3 sequences, about 56% seen once; the top ten hold 24%. The material sequenced was CD4+ T cells from the center of a lung tumor. The receptors come from a female donor with lung adenocarcinoma. The CD4 and CD8 labels of this study may be unreliable. CDR3s include the opening cysteine and the closing phenylalanine or tryptophan. A D gene is named only where the DNA matches it firmly. Size is stated for part of the rows, as once, few or many counts, or as a class when the clone is expanded.

V	J	size	D	CDR3	DNA
TRBV27	TRBJ1-5	NA	TRBD1	CASSLSRDRYQPHHF	TGTGCCAGCAGTTTGAGTAGGGACAGGTATCAGCCCCACCATTTT
TRBV9	TRBJ2-5	NA	NA	CASSVGGPQETQYF	TGTGCCAGCAGCGTAGGAGGACCTCAAGAGACCCAGTACTTC
TRBV10-3	TRBJ2-4	NA	NA	CATRRVGAKDTQYF	TGTGCCACCCGGCGGGTGGGAGCCAAAGACACTCAGTACTTC
TRBV7-6	TRBJ2-1	many	TRBD2	CASSPVISGGGGGEQFF	TGTGCCAGCAGCCCCGTTATCAGCGGGGGGGGGGGGGGTGAGCAGTTCTTC
TRBV27	TRBJ2-5	NA	NA	CAGANLGRDGETQYF	TGTGCCGGCGCGAACCTCGGCCGTGACGGAGAGACCCAGTACTTC
TRBV6-1	TRBJ2-1	large	TRBD2	CASSDPGLAGRVRQYQETQFF	TGTGCCAGCAGTGACCCGGGACTAGCGGGGAGGGTGCGACAGTACCAAGAGACCCAGTTCTTC
TRBV6-5	TRBJ2-7	NA	TRBD2	CASSSAASGSYEQYF	TGTGCCAGCAGTTCGGCCGCTAGCGGATCCTACGAGCAGTACTTC
TRBV6-5	TRBJ2-1	NA	TRBD1	CASSYDRQGSGTQFF	TGTGCCAGCAGTTACGATAGACAGGGTAGTGGGACCCAGTTCTTC
TRBV6-5	TRBJ2-3	NA	NA	CASSYSRDLPDTQYF	TGTGCCAGCAGTTACTCACGGGACTTACCAGATACGCAGTATTTT
TRBV6-5	TRBJ2-2	NA	NA	CASSYNGPTGTLYF	TGTGCCAGCAGTTATAACGGGCCCACAGGGACGCTGTATTTT
TRBV4-1	TRBJ2-5	NA	TRBD2	CGGGLWGRGPETQYF	TGCGGCGGGGGGCTCTGGGGCCGTGGCCCAGAGACCCAGTACTTC
TRBV20-1	TRBJ2-3	many	NA	CSARDRAVKGDTQYF	TGCAGTGCTAGAGATCGGGCCGTGAAGGGAGATACGCAGTATTTT
TRBV10-3	TRBJ2-1	few	TRBD2	CAISESEGLARKAGEQFF	TGTGCCATCAGTGAGTCGGAGGGACTAGCGAGGAAAGCGGGTGAGCAGTTCTTC
TRBV6-1	TRBJ2-7	few	NA	CASSEWVYEQYF	TGTGCCAGCAGTGAATGGGTCTACGAGCAGTACTTC
TRBV6-1	TRBJ2-1	NA	TRBD2	CASTDPGLAGHPNEQFF	TGTGCCAGCACCGACCCTGGGCTAGCGGGACATCCCAATGAGCAGTTCTTC
TRBV6-1	TRBJ2-1	NA	TRBD2	CASGESSGSYNEQFF	TGTGCCAGCGGGGAGTCTAGCGGGTCCTACAATGAGCAGTTCTTC
TRBV6-1	TRBJ2-7	NA	NA	CASSGTGTKGLHEQYF	TGTGCCAGCAGCGGCACCGGGACAAAGGGCCTCCACGAGCAGTACTTC
TRBV25-1	TRBJ1-2	medium-sized	TRBD1	CASSEPRDRDYGYTF	TGTGCCAGCAGTGAACCCCGGGACAGGGACTATGGCTACACCTTC
TRBV6-5	TRBJ2-1	few	NA	CASSLAPATYNEQFF	TGTGCCAGCAGTTTGGCACCAGCCACCTACAATGAGCAGTTCTTC
TRBV6-1	TRBJ2-3	NA	TRBD1	CASSEEPGGADTQYF	TGTGCCAGCAGTGAAGAGCCAGGGGGCGCAGATACGCAGTATTTT
TRBV7-2	TRBJ2-3	once	TRBD1	CASSPVLRAETGKFADTQYF	TGTGCCAGCAGCCCCGTTTTAAGAGCTGAGACAGGGAAGTTTGCGGATACGCAGTATTTT
TRBV6-4	TRBJ2-4	NA	NA	CASSVSRRRAKDTQYF	TGTGCCAGCAGCGTCTCGAGGCGGAGAGCCAAAGATACTCAGTATTTC
TRBV25-1	TRBJ2-1	NA	NA	CASSEGEAGNEQFF	TGTGCCAGCAGTGAAGGCGAGGCGGGAAATGAGCAGTTCTTC
TRBV10-1	TRBJ2-2	NA	TRBD2	CASSANPGTSGRTGELFF	TGCGCCAGCAGTGCCAACCCTGGGACTAGCGGTAGGACCGGGGAGCTGTTTTTT
TRBV14	TRBJ2-3	NA	TRBD2	CASSQIAGATSTDTQYF	TGTGCCAGCAGCCAAATAGCGGGGGCAACTAGCACAGATACGCAGTATTTT
TRBV6-1	TRBJ2-1	once	NA	CASSEETQSYNEQFF	TGTGCCAGCAGTGAAGAGACACAATCCTACAATGAGCAGTTCTTC
TRBV6-1	TRBJ2-3	NA	NA	CASRSMGGRTDTQYF	TGTGCCAGCAGGAGCATGGGGGGGCGAACAGATACGCAGTATTTT
TRBV4-1	TRBJ2-3	NA	TRBD2	CARGAGGGTTDTQYF	TGCGCCCGCGGTGCGGGGGGAGGAACCACAGACACGCAGTATTTC
TRBV10-3	TRBJ2-1	once	NA	CAISERRGSGAYVLTF	TGTGCCATCAGTGAGCGCCGGGGTTCAGGGGCCTACGTCCTGACCTTC
TRBV27	TRBJ2-2	many	TRBD1	CASNTFGTGITGELFF	TGTGCCAGCAATACTTTTGGGACAGGGATCACCGGGGAGCTGTTTTTT
TRBV6-1	TRBJ2-7	few	TRBD2	CASRETPSGGAYEQYF	TGTGCCAGCAGAGAAACTCCTAGCGGGGGGGCCTACGAGCAGTACTTC
TRBV6-1	TRBJ2-2	medium-sized	NA	CASYDRSRGMVGELFF	TGTGCCAGTTATGACCGGAGCAGGGGAATGGTCGGGGAGCTGTTTTTT
TRBV10-3	TRBJ2-7	few	NA	CAIRLGAYEQYF	TGTGCCATAAGACTAGGGGCTTACGAGCAGTACTTC
TRBV6-2/TRBV6-3	TRBJ2-1	NA	NA	CASSYARDSDNEQFF	TGTGCCAGCAGTTACGCCAGGGACTCTGACAATGAGCAGTTCTTC
TRBV6-1	TRBJ2-7	many	TRBD2	CASRGWTSGSSYEQYF	TGTGCCAGCAGGGGTTGGACTAGCGGGAGCTCCTACGAGCAGTACTTC
TRBV12-3/TRBV12-4	TRBJ2-5	medium-sized	TRBD1	CASSWDRGRISGNQETQYF	TGTGCCAGCAGCTGGGACAGGGGGCGGATTAGCGGGAACCAAGAGACCCAGTACTTC